These 5 T cell receptor beta chains share one sample of origin, sequenced in a study of T cell changes during pregnancy in multiple sclerosis (dated 2019 in TCRdb). Libraries were built with the immunoSEQ multiplex PCR assay. The table comes from immuneACCESS by way of TCRdb, which keeps in-frame sequences with V and J called. Part of the clones is missing from these tables; in studies checked, under half for an unresolved V gene and the rest for unknown reasons. Across this sample there are approximately 30,000 clones, with roughly 90% seen only once. The top ten constitute roughly 8% of the sample. The sample in question was CD8+ T cells from peripheral blood mononuclear cells, obtained in the second trimester of pregnancy. The receptors originated from a female donor with multiple sclerosis, enrolled in a pregnancy study.

This clone was seen just once. The gene calls are TRBV7-9 and TRBJ2-2; D is undetermined. This CDR3 spans 11 amino acids. Germline values: CDR1 SEHNR, CDR2 FQNEAQ (reference sequence). V was trimmed by 5 bases and J by 8 bases, leaving 6 bases between them. The DNA of the CDR3 is TGTGCCAGCAGCGTCGGGGGGGAGCTGTTTTTT. As protein: CASSVGGELFF. Together with reference TRBV7-9 and TRBJ2-2, the CDR3 gives the full variable domain: DTGVSQNPRHKITKRGQNVTFRCDPISEHNRLYWYRQTLGQGPEFLTYFQNEAQLEKSRLLSDRFSAERPKGSFSTLEIQRTEQGDSAMYLCASSVGGELFFGEGSRLTVL.

The CDR3 here is CASSQEAGYSYNEQFF. CDR3 DNA sequence: TGTGCCAGCAGCCAGGAAGCGGGATACTCCTACAATGAGCAGTTCTTC. This chain joins TRBV5-6 and TRBJ2-1, with 7 bases identical to TRBD2. Trimming removed 4 bases from V and 0 bases from J; junction bases left unmatched: 7. The germline CDR1 and CDR2 sequences are SGHDT and YYEEEE. The CDR3 extends over 16 amino acids.

The V gene is TRBV11-2, the J gene TRBJ1-2; weak D call: TRBD1 (6 bases). Between the trimmed V and J ends, which lost 0 bases and 5 bases, there was a span of 13 bases. This CDR3 is 15 amino acids long. The germline CDR1 and CDR2 sequences are SGHAT and FQNNGV. CDR3 residues: CASSLDPGQLYGYTF. The CDR3 DNA is TGTGCCAGCAGCTTAGATCCGGGACAACTGTATGGCTACACCTTC.

This clone was picked up one time. The chain carries TRBV7-9 and TRBJ1-1; the match to TRBD1 covers 9 bases. CDR1 and CDR2 (germline): SEHNR, FQNEAQ (reference sequence). This CDR3 is built from 13 residues. The ends lost 10 bases at V and 5 bases at J; junction bases unmatched: 8. This CDR3 is CATPDRGKTEAFF. CDR3 DNA sequence: TGTGCCACCCCGGACAGGGGAAAAACTGAAGCTTTCTTT.

Comments on this clone: The same CDR3 arises from other DNA sequences in this sample as well. V is TRBV2 and J is TRBJ1-1; TRBD1 aligns across 7 bases. V gave up 9 bases and J gave up 0 bases; unmatched junction bases: 4. Germline assignment: CDR1 SNHLY and CDR2 FYNNEI. The CDR3 runs 13 residues. CDR3 in DNA: TGTGCCAGTAGGGGGCAATTGAACACTGAAGCTTTCTTT. It specifies CASRGQLNTEAFF.